This TCR beta chain was obtained from a study of molecular identifiers for immune sequencing clone quantification. TCRdb re-derived calls from the PCR reads in MiXCR, one entry per CDR3 protein. The sample lists about 65,000 distinct CDR3 sequences; approximately 17% were seen once. This clonotype showed up many times. Germline CDR1 SEHNR, CDR2 FQNEAQ (reference sequence). Trimming stripped 5 bases from V and 5 bases from J, with 16 bases between. This CDR3 has 14 residues. The receptor comes from a human donor in good health. Some libraries in this study had Jurkat cell RNA spiked in. Source material: naive CD8+ T cells from blood, with Jurkat cell RNA spiked in. The subset was: FACS-sorted CD8+CD4-CCR7+CD45RA+ naive T cells. The rearrangement links TRBV7-9 to TRBJ2-7; tentatively, D is TRBD2 (6 bases). CDR3 DNA: TGTGCCAGCAGCAGCAGTGGAGGGCACGACGAGCAGTACTTC. This codes for CASSSSGGHDEQYF.